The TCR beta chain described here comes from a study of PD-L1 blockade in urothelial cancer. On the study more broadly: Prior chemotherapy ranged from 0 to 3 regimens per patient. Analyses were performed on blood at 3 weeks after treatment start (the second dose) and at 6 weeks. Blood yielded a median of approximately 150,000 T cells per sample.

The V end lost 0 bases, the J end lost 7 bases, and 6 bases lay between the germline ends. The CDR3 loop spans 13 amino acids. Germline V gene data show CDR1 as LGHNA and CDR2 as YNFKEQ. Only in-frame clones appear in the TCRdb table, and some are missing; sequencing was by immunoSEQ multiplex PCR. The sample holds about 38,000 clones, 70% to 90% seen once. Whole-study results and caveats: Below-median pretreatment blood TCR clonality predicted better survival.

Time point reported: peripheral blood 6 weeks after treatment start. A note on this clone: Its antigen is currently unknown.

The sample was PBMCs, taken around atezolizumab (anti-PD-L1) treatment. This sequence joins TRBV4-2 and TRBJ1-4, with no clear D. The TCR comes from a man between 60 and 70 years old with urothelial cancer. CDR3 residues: CASSQDLGEKLFF. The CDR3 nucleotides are TGTGCCAGCAGCCAAGATCTAGGTGAAAAACTGTTTTTT.